The table lists the clone carrying this T cell receptor (beta chain) with a few counts. No antigen is known for it. V shed 1 base and J 4 bases; nucleotides not matched to a gene: 7. This CDR3 region has 17 residues. Germline V gene data show CDR1 as SGHNT and CDR2 as YYREEE (reference sequence). This specimen comes from a study of beta chain features in type 1 diabetes. Overall study findings and caveats: Within patients, naive, central memory and Treg TCRB repertoires seemed more similar than within healthy donors. Shorter TCRB CDR3s, moderately but significantly so, were found in Type 1 diabetes patients in all four CD4+ subsets. Reduced insertions and increased deletions marked VDJ junctions in type 1 diabetes patients.

Of the isolated RNA, all was reverse transcribed, and so the sequenced material was expressed TCRB transcripts. It was found that naive, central memory and regulatory T cell samples averaged around 3.6 million reads. The protocol was immunoSEQ multiplex PCR, while the TCRdb copy is restricted to in-frame clones and leaves out a portion. Among some 330,000 clones listed, around 13% were seen once. This sequence joins TRBV5-4 and TRBJ2-2; 10 bases fit TRBD2. The specimen sequenced was naive CD4+ T cells from blood. The origin of this receptor is a young woman with type 1 diabetes. CDR3 amino acids: CASSLKSSGRGTGELFF. In nucleotides, the CDR3 is TGTGCCAGCAGCTTGAAATCCAGCGGGAGGGGCACCGGGGAGCTGTTTTTT.